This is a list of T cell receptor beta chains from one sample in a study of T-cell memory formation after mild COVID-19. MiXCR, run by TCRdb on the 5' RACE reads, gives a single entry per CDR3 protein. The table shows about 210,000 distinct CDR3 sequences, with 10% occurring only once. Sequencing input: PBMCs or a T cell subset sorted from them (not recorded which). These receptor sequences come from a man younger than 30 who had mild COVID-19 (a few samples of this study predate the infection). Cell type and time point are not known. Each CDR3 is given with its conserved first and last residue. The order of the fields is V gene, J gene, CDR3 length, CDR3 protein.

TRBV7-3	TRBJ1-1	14	CASSRSGAGTEAFF
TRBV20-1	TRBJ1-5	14	CSARDTTGNQPQHF
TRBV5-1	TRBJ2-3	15	CASSLEGLAGDTQYF
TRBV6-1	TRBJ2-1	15	CASGRQQGNIDEQFF
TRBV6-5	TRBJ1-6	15	CASSYGDSLDSPLHF
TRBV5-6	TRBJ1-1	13	CASSRGLSGVAFF
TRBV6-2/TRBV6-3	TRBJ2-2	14	CASNFNWNTGELFF
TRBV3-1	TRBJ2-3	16	CASSQNSGGTTDTQYF
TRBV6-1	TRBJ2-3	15	CASSATGQFPDTQYF
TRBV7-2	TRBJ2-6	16	CASSRGRGSGANVLTF
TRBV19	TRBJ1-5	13	CASSIEINQPQHF
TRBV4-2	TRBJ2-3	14	CASSPSPSTDTQYF
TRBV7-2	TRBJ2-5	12	CASSLDVATQYF
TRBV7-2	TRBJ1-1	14	CASTTTPRDTEAFF
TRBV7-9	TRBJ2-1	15	CASILLEIVTNEQFF
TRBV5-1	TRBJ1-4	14	CASSPDREDEKLFF
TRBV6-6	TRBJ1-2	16	CASIPTPYGGRYGYTF
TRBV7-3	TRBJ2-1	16	CASSLGLVGGGNRQFF
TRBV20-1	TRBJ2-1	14	CSARIRGVYNEQFF
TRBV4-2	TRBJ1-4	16	CASSLRSTVDYEKLFF
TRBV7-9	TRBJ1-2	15	CASSLKPGKDYGYTF
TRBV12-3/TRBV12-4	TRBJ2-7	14	CASQRDTGNYEQYF
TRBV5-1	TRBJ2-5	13	CASSSPGEETQYF
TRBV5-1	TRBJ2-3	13	CASSPGVGDTQYF
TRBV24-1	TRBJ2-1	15	CATSDRTSGVDEQFF
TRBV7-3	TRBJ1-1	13	CASRLGPVTEAFF
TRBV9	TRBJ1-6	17	CASSSRGSRSYNSPLHF
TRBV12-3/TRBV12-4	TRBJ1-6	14	CASRLSSYNSPLHF
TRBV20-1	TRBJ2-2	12	CSALTGEGELFF
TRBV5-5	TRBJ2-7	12	CASRLPAGEQYF
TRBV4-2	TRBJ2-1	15	CASSRPGLSYNEQFF
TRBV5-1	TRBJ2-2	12	CASSTNTGELFF